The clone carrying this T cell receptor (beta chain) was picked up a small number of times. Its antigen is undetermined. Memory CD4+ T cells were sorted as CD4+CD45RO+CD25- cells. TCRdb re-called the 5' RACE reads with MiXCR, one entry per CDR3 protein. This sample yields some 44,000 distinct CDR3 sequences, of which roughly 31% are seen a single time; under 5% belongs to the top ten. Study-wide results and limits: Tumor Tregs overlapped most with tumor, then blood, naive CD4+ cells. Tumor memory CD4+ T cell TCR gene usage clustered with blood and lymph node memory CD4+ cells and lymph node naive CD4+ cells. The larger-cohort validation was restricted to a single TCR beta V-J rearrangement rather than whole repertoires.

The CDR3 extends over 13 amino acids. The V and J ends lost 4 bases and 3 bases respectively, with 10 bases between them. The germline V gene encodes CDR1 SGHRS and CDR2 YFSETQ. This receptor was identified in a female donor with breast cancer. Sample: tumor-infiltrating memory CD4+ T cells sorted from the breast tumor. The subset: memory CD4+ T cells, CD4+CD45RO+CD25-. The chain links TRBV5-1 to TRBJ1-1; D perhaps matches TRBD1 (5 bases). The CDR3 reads CASSQTRDTEAFF. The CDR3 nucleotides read TGCGCCAGCAGCCAAACCAGGGACACTGAAGCTTTCTTT.